The 25 T cell receptor beta chains below were found in one sample sequenced in a study of blood T cell repertoires in COVID-19. TCRdb's table, derived via immunoSEQ multiplex PCR, lists solely in-frame clones and lacks some. The table has about 280,000 clones, about 83% seen once. Material for sequencing was PBMCs or T cells enriched from blood (not recorded which). These receptor sequences come from a woman between 40 and 55 years old who had recovered from COVID-19.

DNA of the CDR3: TGTGCCAGCAGTGACTCGAGGGCGGTCTATTTCGGAAGGTTTTGGGAGACCCAGTACTTC. It codes for CASSDSRAVYFGRFWETQYF. The rearrangement links TRBV6-4 to TRBJ2-5, with a weak D call TRBD2 (5 bases). Trimming removed 0 bases from V and 5 bases from J, with 28 bases in between. The CDR3 covers 20 residues. Germline CDR1 is MRHNA and CDR2 is SNTAGT.

The chain uses TRBV28 and TRBJ2-5; 9 nucleotides line up with TRBD1. The CDR3 totals 17 residues. V trimming: 4 bases; J trimming: 1 base; junction bases outside the gene matches: 10. Germline V gene sequence: CDR1 MDHEN, CDR2 SYDVKM. In DNA, the CDR3 is TGTGCCAGCAGTTATGGGCCCGGGACAGGGTCCCAAGAGACCCAGTACTTC. Translating gives CASSYGPGTGSQETQYF.

As DNA, the CDR3 is TGTGCCAGCAGCTTAGACATTGGAGGACTAAAACAAGAGACCCAGTACTTC. Its translation is CASSLDIGGLKQETQYF. J is TRBJ2-5 and V is TRBV7-2, with D possibly being TRBD2 (6 bases). The CDR3 runs to 17 residues. Germline CDR1 SGHTA, CDR2 FQGNSA. Trimming took 1 base from V and 2 from J, leaving 17 bases between them.

J is TRBJ1-1 and V is TRBV27; D might be TRBD1 (5 bases). CDR3 length equals 15 residues. Germline V gene data show CDR1 as MNHEY and CDR2 as SMNVEV (reference sequence). Trimming removed 6 bases at V and 3 bases at J, with 17 bases between. This CDR3 is CASRPTGLGYTEAFF. The CDR3 DNA follows: TGTGCCAGCAGGCCCACAGGTCTAGGGTACACTGAAGCTTTCTTT.

The chain has TRBV19 and TRBJ1-1; TRBD1 aligns across 8 bases. V shed 5 bases, J shed 0 bases, and the junction held 5 bases outside the gene matches. The CDR3 contains 15 residues. Germline CDR1 and CDR2: LNHDA and SQIVND (reference sequence). CDR3 in DNA: TGTGCCAGTAGTGATCGGGACAGGCTGAACACTGAAGCTTTCTTT. Translating it yields CASSDRDRLNTEAFF.

V usage is TRBV5-1 and J usage is TRBJ2-5; D remains unclear. Trimming left V 4 bases short and J 3 bases short, with 7 bases between. Germline V lookup: CDR1 SGHRS, CDR2 YFSETQ. The CDR3 spans 12 residues. CDR3 sequence: CASSIEKETQYF. CDR3 sequence (DNA): TGCGCCAGCAGCATAGAGAAAGAGACCCAGTACTTC.

The count of this clone is one. The rearrangement uses TRBV30 and TRBJ1-4; D possibly corresponds to TRBD1 (6 bases). Germline CDR1 GTSNPN, CDR2 SVGIG (reference sequence). Between the trimmed V and J ends, which lost 2 bases and 8 bases, there was a span of 9 bases. This CDR3 has 12 amino acids. The CDR3 nucleotides are TGTGCCTGGAGTCAAACAGGGGAAAAACTGTTTTTT. Translation gives CAWSQTGEKLFF.

The gene calls are TRBV20-1 and TRBJ2-4; perhaps TRBD1 as D (6 bases). The CDR3 covers 14 residues. Germline V gene lookup returns CDR1 DFQATT and CDR2 SNEGSKA (reference sequence). Trimming removed 6 bases from V and 0 bases from J, with 12 bases in between. Here the CDR3 DNA reads TGCAGTGCCAGTCAGGGGTTAGCCAAAAACATTCAGTACTTC. Protein product: CSASQGLAKNIQYF.

The count of this clone is one. CDR3 nucleotide sequence: TGTGCCAGCAGCTCGACAGGGGGCCCCACAGATACGCAGTATTTT. It specifies CASSSTGGPTDTQYF. The V and J genes are TRBV5-5 and TRBJ2-3, with 10 bases that match TRBD1. Per the germline V gene, CDR1 is SGHKS and CDR2 is YYEKEE (reference sequence). J lost 2 bases, V lost 3 bases, and 3 bases had no gene match. This CDR3 is built from 15 residues. The full variable domain, rest sourced from reference TRBV5-5 and TRBJ2-3, is DAGVTQSPTHLIKTRGQQVTLRCSPISGHKSVSWYQQVLGQGPQFIFQYYEKEERGRGNFPDRFSARQFPNYSSELNVNALLLGDSALYLCASSSTGGPTDTQYFGPGTRLTVL.

The chain is built from TRBV28 and TRBJ2-1, with D possibly being TRBD1 (5 bases). Germline V CDR1 and CDR2: MDHEN, SYDVKM. V lost 0 bases to trimming and J lost 11 bases, with 8 bases between them. CDR3 length: 12 residues. The CDR3 sequence is CASSLWQGQQFF. In nucleotides, the CDR3 is TGTGCCAGCAGTTTATGGCAGGGCCAGCAGTTCTTC.

This chain connects TRBV5-1 to TRBJ2-3; a weak D match, TRBD1 (6 bases). The CDR3 extends over 14 amino acids. Germline CDR1 and CDR2: SGHRS and YFSETQ. V lost 4 bases, J lost 4 bases, and 13 bases lay in between. The CDR3 DNA is TGCGCCAGCAGCCTGACAGGCTCGGCAGATACGCAGTATTTT. It encodes CASSLTGSADTQYF.

This sequence joins TRBV3-1 (or the pseudogene TRBV3-2) and TRBJ2-7, with D possibly matching TRBD2 (5 bases). This CDR3 contains 14 residues. Trimming shortened V by 5 bases and J by 0 bases, and 11 bases separated the two germline ends. The germline CDR1 and CDR2 sequences are LGHDT and YNNKEL (reference sequence). The CDR3 nucleotides read TGTGCCAGCAGCGCACTAGTTCCCTCCTACGAGCAGTACTTC. This sequence encodes CASSALVPSYEQYF.

This chain uses TRBV9 with TRBJ2-7; weak D call: TRBD1 (6 bases). The germline V gene has CDR1 SGDLS and CDR2 YYNGEE. This CDR3 contains 14 residues. Trimming took 4 bases from V and 2 from J, leaving 13 bases between them. CDR3 region: CASSRTDYPYEQYF. As DNA, the CDR3 is TGTGCCAGCAGCAGGACAGATTACCCCTACGAGCAGTACTTC.

This clone came up a few times. This chain uses TRBV7-2 with TRBJ2-2; 11 nucleotides agree with TRBD1. The trim removed 4 bases at V and 4 bases at J, leaving 5 bases unmatched. Germline V gene data show CDR1 as SGHTA and CDR2 as FQGNSA. The CDR3 consists of 16 residues. The CDR3 DNA reads as TGTGCCAGCAGCTCAGGGACAGGGGGGTTCACCGGGGAGCTGTTTTTT. Amino acids: CASSSGTGGFTGELFF.

This chain connects TRBV2 to TRBJ2-7; D unclear. This CDR3 contains 14 residues. Trimming pared 6 bases from V and 1 base from J, leaving 13 bases between. Germline values: CDR1 SNHLY, CDR2 FYNNEI. The CDR3 is CASSASRSSYEQYF. In DNA form, the CDR3 reads TGTGCCAGCAGCGCGTCCAGGTCGTCCTACGAGCAGTACTTC.

This clone was seen only a few times. The chain employs TRBV7-9 and TRBJ2-7; TRBD2 might be the D (6 bases). V was pared by 5 bases and J by 6 bases, with 17 bases between. The germline gives CDR1 SEHNR, CDR2 FQNEAQ (reference sequence). This CDR3 has 14 amino acids. In DNA form, the CDR3 reads TGTGCCAGCAGCCAGACCGGGACTGGCGGCGAGCAGTACTTC. Encoded protein: CASSQTGTGGEQYF.

As regards this clone: Compared with germline, one end of the junction differs, possibly owing to a read error. CDR3 sequence: CASSLAGTSGPGELFF. CDR3 nucleotides: TGTGCTAGCAGCTTAGCCGGGACTAGCGGACCCGGGGAGCTGTTTTTT. The J gene is TRBJ2-2, the V gene TRBV7-7, with 11 bases matching TRBD2. The germline gives CDR1 SSHAT, CDR2 FNYEAQ (reference sequence). The CDR3 is made up of 16 amino acids.

This clone was seen once. The V call is TRBV28, the J call TRBJ2-5, with 8 bases fitting TRBD1. The V and J ends lost 4 bases and 1 base, in that order; junction bases with no gene match: 5. The V gene's germline CDR1 is MDHEN and CDR2 SYDVKM. This CDR3 spans 15 amino acids. The CDR3 sequence: CASSSTGALQETQYF. For the CDR3, the DNA is TGTGCCAGCAGTTCGACAGGGGCCCTCCAAGAGACCCAGTACTTC.

This chain links TRBV4-2 with TRBJ1-5, with 10 bases that match TRBD1. Germline-derived CDR1 and CDR2 are LGHNA and YNFKEQ. Trimming took 0 bases from V and 5 from J; bases not matched to a gene: 7. This CDR3 comprises 17 residues. The CDR3 here is CASSQDRGQGIDQPQHF. For the CDR3, the DNA is TGTGCCAGCAGCCAAGATAGGGGACAGGGGATAGATCAGCCCCAGCATTTT.

This clone was seen a handful of times. The V and J genes are TRBV28 and TRBJ2-7; D is ambiguous. V was trimmed by 2 bases and J by 0 bases, leaving 11 bases between them. The CDR3 covers 15 residues. The V gene's germline CDR1 is MDHEN and CDR2 SYDVKM. CDR3 bases: TGTGCCAGCAGTTTACCTTCCGGGTTCTCCTACGAGCAGTACTTC. This translates into CASSLPSGFSYEQYF.

The chain uses TRBV7-2 and TRBJ1-2; possible D gene TRBD1, 5 bases. The CDR3 contains 13 residues. The ends were cut back, 3 bases at V and 6 bases at J, with 11 bases in the middle. The V gene's germline CDR1 is SGHTA and CDR2 FQGNSA. CDR3 region: CASSFYGRDGYTF. Here the CDR3 DNA reads TGTGCCAGCAGCTTTTACGGCAGGGATGGCTACACCTTC.

J is TRBJ1-1 and V is TRBV7-2, with 8 bases lining up with TRBD1. The trim removed 5 bases at V and 3 bases at J, leaving 8 bases unmatched. The germline V gene encodes CDR1 SGHTA and CDR2 FQGNSA. The CDR3 covers 15 residues. CDR3 DNA sequence: TGTGCCAGCAGCCCCTGGTCAGGGGGCCACACTGAAGCTTTCTTT. Protein product: CASSPWSGGHTEAFF.

The chain combines TRBV29-1 with TRBJ2-7; TRBD2 is a possible D gene (5 bases). In germline, CDR1 is SQVTM, CDR2 ANQGSEA. V shed 4 bases and J shed 3 bases, with 22 bases lying between them. This CDR3 region has 16 residues. CDR3 DNA sequence: TGCAGCGTTGTGTCCAGACGTTCGGGATCTATCTACGAGCAGTACTTC. This sequence encodes CSVVSRRSGSIYEQYF.

The chain links TRBV24-1 to TRBJ2-1, with 9 positions matching TRBD1. The CDR3 consists of 23 residues. With 3 bases clipped from V and 0 bases from J, the junction kept 23 bases outside the gene matches. Germline lookup yields CDR1 KGHDR and CDR2 SFDVKD. Here the CDR3 DNA reads TGTGCCACCAGTGATAAACCCGGGACCTTGAGACAGGGGGTCGAGAGCTCCTACAATGAGCAGTTCTTC. Translation: CATSDKPGTLRQGVESSYNEQFF.

The J gene is TRBJ2-1, the V gene TRBV28; D possibly corresponds to TRBD2 (6 bases). The CDR3 length is 14 residues. Germline V gene lookup returns CDR1 MDHEN and CDR2 SYDVKM. The ends were cut back, 8 bases at V and 6 bases at J, with 17 bases in the middle. The chain's CDR3 is CASAGPARPNEQFF. The CDR3 bases are TGTGCCAGCGCGGGGCCAGCGCGGCCCAATGAGCAGTTCTTC.